What follows are 2 T cell receptor beta chains derived from one specimen sequenced in a study of blood T cell repertoires in COVID-19. Sequencing used immunoSEQ multiplex PCR; TCRdb keeps in-frame clones, though not all of them. The sample yields tens of thousands of clones, 85% seen once. The sequenced sample was peripheral blood. The receptors here all came from an older man with acute or convalescent COVID-19.

The rearrangement links TRBV6-6 to TRBJ2-7; D is unclear. V lost 8 bases and J 6 bases, leaving 20 bases between the germline ends. This CDR3 region has 14 residues. Looked up from germline, CDR1 is MNHNY and CDR2 is SVGAGI (reference sequence). In DNA, the CDR3 is TGTGCCAGCCAGGTCACACAGTCTCCTGGCGAGCAGTACTTC. This gives the protein CASQVTQSPGEQYF.

This clone was seen only a few times. The rearrangement joins TRBV5-1 to TRBJ1-1; 12 bases map to TRBD1. In germline, CDR1 is SGHRS, CDR2 YFSETQ. This CDR3 contains 17 residues. The J segment lost 3 bases and the V segment lost 6 bases, leaving 12 bases of the junction unmatched. The CDR3 coding sequence is TGCGCCAGCAAGAAGGCCGGGACAGGGGGCAAGTACACTGAAGCTTTCTTT. This codes for CASKKAGTGGKYTEAFF. Filled out from reference TRBV5-1 and TRBJ1-1, the complete variable domain reads KAGVTQTPRYLIKTRGQQVTLSCSPISGHRSVSWYQQTPGQGLQFLFEYFSETQRNKGNFPGRFSGRQFSNSRSEMNVSTLELGDSALYLCASKKAGTGGKYTEAFFGQGTRLTVV.